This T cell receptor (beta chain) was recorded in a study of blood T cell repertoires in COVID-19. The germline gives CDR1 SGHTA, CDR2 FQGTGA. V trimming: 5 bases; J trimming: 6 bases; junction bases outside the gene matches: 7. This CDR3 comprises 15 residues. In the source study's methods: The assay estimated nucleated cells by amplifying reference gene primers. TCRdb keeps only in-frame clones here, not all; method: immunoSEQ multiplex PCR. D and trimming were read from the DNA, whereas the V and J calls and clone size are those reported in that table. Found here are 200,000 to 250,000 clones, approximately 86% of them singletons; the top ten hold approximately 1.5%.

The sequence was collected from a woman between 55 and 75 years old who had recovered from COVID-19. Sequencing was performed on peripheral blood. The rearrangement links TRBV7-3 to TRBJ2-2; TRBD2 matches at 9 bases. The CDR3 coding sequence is TGTGCCAGCAGCCCTATGAGCGGGGGGCCCGGGGAGCTGTTTTTT. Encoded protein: CASSPMSGGPGELFF.